The 16 T cell receptor beta chains presented below share a single source sample, sequenced in a study of siplizumab effects on memory and regulatory T cells. TCRdb keeps only in-frame clones here, not all; method: immunoSEQ multiplex PCR. The table includes over 70,000 clones, 95% detected once. Sequencing was done on a sample of CD8+ T cells sorted from blood. All receptors come from a human donor in good health.

The chain uses TRBV25-1 and TRBJ1-1; 7 bases are shared with TRBD1. Trimming took 7 bases from V and 0 from J; bases not matched to a gene: 5. Germline CDR1 and CDR2: MGHDK and SYGVNS. CDR3 length: 14 residues. CDR3 sequence: CASITGTVNTEAFF. CDR3 coding DNA: TGTGCCAGCATCACCGGGACAGTGAACACTGAAGCTTTCTTT.

V usage is TRBV5-6 and J usage is TRBJ2-5; 11 bases are shared with TRBD1. Gene TRBJ2-7 matches the end of the DNA better, so the J call may be wrong. CDR3 length: 14 amino acids. Per germline, CDR1 SGHDT and CDR2 YYEEEE. The CDR3 region is CASSYGTGGYEQYF. The CDR3 DNA reads as TGTGCCAGCAGCTACGGGACAGGGGGCTACGAGCAGTACTTC.

V gene TRBV9 combines with J gene TRBJ2-1, with D maybe TRBD2 (5 bases). The germline CDR1 and CDR2 sequences are SGDLS and YYNGEE. V lost 3 bases to trimming and J lost 3 bases, with 13 bases between them. The CDR3 consists of 15 residues. CDR3 amino acids: CASSDRDGNYNEQFF. In nucleotides, the CDR3 is TGTGCCAGCAGCGACCGCGACGGGAACTACAATGAGCAGTTCTTC.

The J gene is TRBJ1-5, the V gene TRBV21-1; the D segment call TRBD1 is taken from the table without a DNA check. TRBV21-1 is designated a pseudogene. The CDR3 runs 18 residues. This CDR3 is CASSKGTGTTYSNQPQHF. CDR3 in DNA: TGTGCCAGCAGCAAGGGGACAGGGACTACCTATAGCAATCAGCCCCAGCATTTT.

V and J are TRBV27 and TRBJ2-3, with TRBD2 matching 7 bases. The CDR3 runs to 15 residues. The germline gives CDR1 MNHEY, CDR2 SMNVEV (reference sequence). With V trimmed by 0 bases and J by 3 bases, 3 bases remained unmatched. CDR3 nucleotides: TGTGCCAGCAGTTTATCGGGACTACTGACAGATACGCAGTATTTT. It encodes CASSLSGLLTDTQYF.

As to this clone: Other DNA sequences from this sample encode an identical CDR3 as well. The chain uses TRBV11-2 and TRBJ2-7; the D is unclear. V lost 1 base and J lost 0, with 4 bases in between. The CDR3 covers 13 residues. CDR1 SGHAT and CDR2 FQNNGV come from the germline V gene. The CDR3 DNA is TGTGCCAGCAGCTTAGGCCCCTCCTACGAGCAGTACTTC. It codes for CASSLGPSYEQYF.

J is TRBJ1-3 and V is TRBV9; D uncertain. Trimming left V 0 bases short and J 0 bases short, with 4 bases between. This CDR3 is 14 amino acids long. Germline-derived CDR1 and CDR2 are SGDLS and YYNGEE. CDR3 DNA sequence: TGTGCCAGCAGCGTAGGGAGCTCTGGAAACACCATATATTTT. Translation gives CASSVGSSGNTIYF.

CDR3 in DNA: TGCGCCAGCAGCCAAAGCCCAGGGACTAGCTATGGCTACACCTTC. This codes for CASSQSPGTSYGYTF. The V gene is TRBV4-1, the J gene TRBJ1-2, with a possible D match to TRBD1 (5 bases). The germline V gene encodes CDR1 MGHRA and CDR2 YSYEKL. The CDR3 has 15 residues. V was cut by 2 bases and J by 4 bases, with 14 bases left in between.

The J gene is TRBJ2-1, the V gene TRBV5-1; 11 bases match TRBD2. V shed 0 bases and J 7 bases; nucleotides not matched to a gene: 12. The CDR3 runs to 18 residues. Looked up from germline, CDR1 is SGHRS and CDR2 is YFSETQ. In DNA form, the CDR3 reads TGCGCCAGCAGCTTGGTTTTTAGCGGGAGGGCCGGGGCTAATGAGCAGTTCTTC. Its translation: CASSLVFSGRAGANEQFF.

V gene TRBV2 combines with J gene TRBJ2-1; 7 bases fit TRBD1. Trimming at V came to 2 bases and at J to 10 bases, leaving 11 bases not matched to a gene. Per the germline V gene, CDR1 is SNHLY and CDR2 is FYNNEI. CDR3 length: 15 residues. CDR3: CASSEWRQGVYEQFF. The CDR3 nucleotides are TGTGCCAGCAGTGAATGGAGGCAGGGGGTATACGAGCAGTTCTTC.

This clone appeared a few times. This chain links TRBV7-9 with TRBJ1-2; 7 bases are shared with TRBD1. V lost 1 base, J lost 6 bases, and 5 bases stayed unmatched. The CDR3 consists of 14 residues. In germline, CDR1 is SEHNR, CDR2 FQNEAQ (reference sequence). The CDR3 DNA sequence: TGTGCCAGCAGCTTAGTGGACGGACAGGATGGCTACACCTTC. It codes for CASSLVDGQDGYTF.

The J gene is TRBJ2-5, the V gene TRBV19; TRBD1 matches 7 bases. CDR3 length equals 13 residues. CDR1 and CDR2 (germline): LNHDA, SQIVND (reference sequence). V shed 11 bases, J shed 7 bases, and the junction held 13 bases outside the gene matches. The CDR3 DNA reads as TGTGCCTCCCGGGACAGACTAAATTGGACCCAGTACTTC. Amino acids: CASRDRLNWTQYF.

This chain links TRBV9 with TRBJ2-1, with TRBD2 identical over 8 bases. The V segment lost 0 bases and the J segment 6 bases; nucleotides outside the gene matches: 2. The germline gives CDR1 SGDLS, CDR2 YYNGEE. This CDR3 has 14 residues. This CDR3 reads CASSVGGTSNEQFF. CDR3 bases: TGTGCCAGCAGCGTAGGTGGGACTAGCAATGAGCAGTTCTTC.

On this clone: At the DNA level, this CDR3 is encoded by other sequences in the same sample as well. The chain has TRBV4-1 and TRBJ2-7, with 9 nucleotides matching TRBD1. With 2 bases clipped from V and 4 bases from J, the junction kept 3 bases outside the gene matches. This CDR3 is 14 amino acids long. In germline, CDR1 is MGHRA, CDR2 YSYEKL. CDR3 in DNA: TGCGCCAGCAGCCAAACAGGGGGCAGTTACGAGCAGTACTTC. It codes for CASSQTGGSYEQYF.

The chain carries TRBV7-9 and TRBJ2-2, with 7 nucleotides matching TRBD1. Germline values: CDR1 SEHNR, CDR2 FQNEAQ (reference sequence). Germline trimming cut 7 bases from V and 4 bases from J; bases unmatched to any gene: 12. The CDR3 is 16 residues long. The CDR3 region has the DNA TGTGCCAGCACCTCCGTGTTAGGGGGCATCACCGGGGAGCTGTTTTTT. It translates to CASTSVLGGITGELFF.

This chain links TRBV5-1 with TRBJ2-2, with 10 bases that match TRBD2. From germline, CDR1 is SGHRS and CDR2 YFSETQ. The CDR3 spans 16 residues. Trimming took 4 bases from V and 1 from J; bases not matched to a gene: 4. The CDR3 protein is CASSPIAGGNTGELFF. The CDR3 DNA reads as TGCGCCAGCAGCCCAATAGCGGGAGGGAACACCGGGGAGCTGTTTTTT.